This is a list of T cell receptor beta chains from one sample in a study of blood T cell repertoires in COVID-19. TCRdb keeps only in-frame clones here, not all; method: immunoSEQ multiplex PCR. The table includes 200,000 to 250,000 clones, roughly 85% detected once. Sequencing input: peripheral blood. The receptors here all came from a woman in her 70s with COVID-19, enrolled during active disease. Both conserved end residues are part of each CDR3. The D gene is left open where the match is weak. The size field is filled for only some rows; it gives once, few, many or a size class.

V gene	clone size	J gene	D gene	CDR3 DNA	CDR3 protein
TRBV4-3	NA	TRBJ1-2	TRBD1	TGCGCCAGCAGCCGCGGGACAGATGCTAACTATGGCTACACCTTC	CASSRGTDANYGYTF
TRBV4-2	NA	TRBJ1-2	NA	TGTGCCAGCAGCCAAGAATCCTCAGGGGACTATGGCTACACCTTC	CASSQESSGDYGYTF
TRBV25-1	NA	TRBJ1-2	TRBD1	TGTGCCAGCAGTAGTAGTCAGGGGGTTCCCAGCAACTATGGCTACACCTTC	CASSSSQGVPSNYGYTF
TRBV7-2	NA	TRBJ1-2	NA	TGTGCCAGCAGCTCTAGCCGAGGTATCGACTATGGCTACACCTTC	CASSSSRGIDYGYTF
TRBV19	NA	TRBJ2-7	TRBD2	TGTGCCAGTAGGCCAGCGGGAGCCTCCTACGAGCAGTACTTC	CASRPAGASYEQYF
TRBV3-1/TRBV3-2	NA	TRBJ2-3	TRBD2	TGTGCCAGCAGCCCCACGCGCGGGGGGGCTGCAGATACGCAGTATTTT	CASSPTRGGAADTQYF
TRBV5-6	once	TRBJ1-2	TRBD1	TGTGCCAGCAGCTTGGGGACCGGGACAGGGGGCGAGGGGTCCTATGGCTACACCTTC	CASSLGTGTGGEGSYGYTF
TRBV5-6	NA	TRBJ1-3	NA	TGTGCCAGCGCCCCCGACAGCTCTGGAAACACCATATATTTT	CASAPDSSGNTIYF
TRBV7-9	NA	TRBJ1-6	TRBD1	TGTGCCAGCAGCTTCCAAGGACAGGGGGTTGAACCCCTCCACTTT	CASSFQGQGVEPLHF
TRBV7-2	NA	TRBJ1-2	NA	TGTGCCAGCAGCCCCGGACTTGAAGGGAACTATGGCTACACCTTC	CASSPGLEGNYGYTF
TRBV12-1	once	TRBJ2-1	NA	TGTGCCAGCAGCTTTCAGGACAGGAGCGTCAATGAGCAGTTCTTC	CASSFQDRSVNEQFF
TRBV6-5	NA	TRBJ2-7	NA	TGTGCCAGCAGTTACTCTGCAGGTTCCGAGCAGTACTTC	CASSYSAGSEQYF
TRBV9	NA	TRBJ1-1	TRBD1	TGTGCCAGCAGCGCTATACAGGGGGCAGCTGAAGCTTTCTTT	CASSAIQGAAEAFF
TRBV5-6	NA	TRBJ1-2	NA	TGTGCCAGCACCAGGAGGGATTCGGGACGGATCAACTATGGCTACACCTTC	CASTRRDSGRINYGYTF
TRBV5-5	NA	TRBJ2-7	NA	TGTGCCAGCAGCTTGGAAACTTATTTTTCCTACGAGCAGTACTTC	CASSLETYFSYEQYF
TRBV7-8	NA	TRBJ1-1	TRBD1	TGTGCCAGCAGCCGGGGACAGTCCGAGCCGCGTGAAGCTTTCTTT	CASSRGQSEPREAFF
TRBV11-3	NA	TRBJ2-7	TRBD2	TGTGCCAGCAGCTGGACTAGCGGGGGTGAGCAGTACTTC	CASSWTSGGEQYF
TRBV9	NA	TRBJ1-3	NA	TGTGCCAGCAGCGTAGGTCACGCCCAGGGTTCACTGGGAGGAAACACCATATATTTT	CASSVGHAQGSLGGNTIYF
TRBV12-2	once	TRBJ1-4	NA	TGTGCAAGTCGCTTAGCGGTTGGTTTAGGTCCGCCGGAGGGGTGCGAAAAACTGTTTTTT	CASRLAVGLGPPEGCEKLFF